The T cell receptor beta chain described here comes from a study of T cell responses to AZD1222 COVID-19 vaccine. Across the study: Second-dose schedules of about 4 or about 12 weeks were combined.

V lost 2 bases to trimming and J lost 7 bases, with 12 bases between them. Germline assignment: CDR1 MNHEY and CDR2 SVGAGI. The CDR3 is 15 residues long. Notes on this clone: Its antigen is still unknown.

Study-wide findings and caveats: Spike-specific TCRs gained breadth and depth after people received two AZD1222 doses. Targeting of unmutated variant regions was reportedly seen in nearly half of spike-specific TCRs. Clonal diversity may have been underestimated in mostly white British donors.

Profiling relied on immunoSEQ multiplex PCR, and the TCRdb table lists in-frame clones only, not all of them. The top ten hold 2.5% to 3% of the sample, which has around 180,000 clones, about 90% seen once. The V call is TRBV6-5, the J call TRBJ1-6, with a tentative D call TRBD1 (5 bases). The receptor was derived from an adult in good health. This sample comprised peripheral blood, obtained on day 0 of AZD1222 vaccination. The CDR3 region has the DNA TGTGCCAGCAGTTACGGCAGGGCGAGGAATTCACCCCTCCACTTT. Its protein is CASSYGRARNSPLHF.